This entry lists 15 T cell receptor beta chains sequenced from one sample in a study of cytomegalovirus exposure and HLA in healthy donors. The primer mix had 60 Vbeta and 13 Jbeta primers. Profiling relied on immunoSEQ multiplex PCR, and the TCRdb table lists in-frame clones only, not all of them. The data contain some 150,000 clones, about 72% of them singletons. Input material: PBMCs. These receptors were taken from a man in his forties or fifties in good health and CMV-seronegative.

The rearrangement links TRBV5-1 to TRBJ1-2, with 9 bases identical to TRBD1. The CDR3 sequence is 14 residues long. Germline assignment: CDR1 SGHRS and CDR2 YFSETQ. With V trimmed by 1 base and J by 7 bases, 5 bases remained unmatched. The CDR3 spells CASSLTADRGGYTF. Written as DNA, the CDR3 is TGCGCCAGCAGCTTGACTGCGGACAGGGGTGGCTACACCTTC.

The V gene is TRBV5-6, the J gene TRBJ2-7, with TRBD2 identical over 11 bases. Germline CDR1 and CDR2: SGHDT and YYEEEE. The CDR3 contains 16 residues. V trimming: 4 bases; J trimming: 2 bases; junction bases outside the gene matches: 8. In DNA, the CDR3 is TGTGCCAGCAGCCAAGGACTAGCGGGCTTACCCTACGAGCAGTACTTC. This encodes CASSQGLAGLPYEQYF.

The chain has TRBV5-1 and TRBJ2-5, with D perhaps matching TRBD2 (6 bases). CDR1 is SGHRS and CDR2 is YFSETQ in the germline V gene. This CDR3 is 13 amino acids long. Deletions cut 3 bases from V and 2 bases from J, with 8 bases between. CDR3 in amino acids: CASSSSVQETQYF. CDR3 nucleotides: TGCGCCAGCAGCTCTAGCGTACAAGAGACCCAGTACTTC.

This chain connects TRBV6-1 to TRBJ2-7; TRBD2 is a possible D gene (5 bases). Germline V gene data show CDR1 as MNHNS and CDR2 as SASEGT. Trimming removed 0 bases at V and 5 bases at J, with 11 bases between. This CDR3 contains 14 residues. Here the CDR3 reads CASSEAPGSNEQYF. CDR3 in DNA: TGTGCCAGCAGTGAAGCGCCGGGGAGTAACGAGCAGTACTTC.

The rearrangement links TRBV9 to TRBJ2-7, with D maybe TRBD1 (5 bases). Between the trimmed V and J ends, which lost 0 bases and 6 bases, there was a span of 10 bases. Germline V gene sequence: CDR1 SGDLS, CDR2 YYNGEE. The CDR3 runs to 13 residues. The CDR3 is CASSVGLRGEQYF. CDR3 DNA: TGTGCCAGCAGCGTAGGTCTTAGGGGCGAGCAGTACTTC. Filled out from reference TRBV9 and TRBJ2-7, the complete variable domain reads DSGVTQTPKHLITATGQRVTLRCSPRSGDLSVYWYQQSLDQGLQFLIQYYNGEERAKGNILERFSAQQFPDLHSELNLSSLELGDSALYFCASSVGLRGEQYFGPGTRLTVT.

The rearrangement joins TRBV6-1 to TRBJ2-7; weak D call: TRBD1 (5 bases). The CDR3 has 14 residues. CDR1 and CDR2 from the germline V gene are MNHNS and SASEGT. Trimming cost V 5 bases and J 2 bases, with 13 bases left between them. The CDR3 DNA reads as TGTGCCAGCAGTTTCAACAGGTTAACCTACGAGCAGTACTTC. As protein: CASSFNRLTYEQYF.

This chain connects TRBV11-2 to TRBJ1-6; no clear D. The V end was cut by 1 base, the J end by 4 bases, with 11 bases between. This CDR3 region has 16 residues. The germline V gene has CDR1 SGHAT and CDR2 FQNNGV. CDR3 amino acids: CASSLVLIGYNSPLHF. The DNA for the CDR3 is TGTGCCAGCAGCTTAGTACTCATCGGGTATAATTCACCCCTCCACTTT. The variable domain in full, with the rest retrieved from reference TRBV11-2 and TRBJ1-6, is EAGVAQSPRYKIIEKRQSVAFWCNPISGHATLYWYQQILGQGPKLLIQFQNNGVVDDSQLPKDRFSAERLKGVDSTLKIQPAKLEDSAVYLCASSLVLIGYNSPLHFGNGTRLTVT.

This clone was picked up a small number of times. In DNA, the CDR3 is TGTGCCAGCAGCGTGGATTGGACTAGCGGGAGGAGTGGGGAGCAGTTCTTC. This encodes CASSVDWTSGRSGEQFF. The rearrangement links TRBV9 to TRBJ2-1; 14 bases map to TRBD2. This CDR3 has 17 residues. V trimming: 2 bases; J trimming: 10 bases; junction bases outside the gene matches: 11. Germline-derived CDR1 and CDR2 are SGDLS and YYNGEE.

The CDR3 loop is CASSRLVAPGYEQYF. Here the CDR3 DNA reads TGTGCCAGCAGCCGGTTGGTAGCTCCCGGCTACGAGCAGTACTTC. The chain carries TRBV7-2 and TRBJ2-7; no reliable D call. Germline-derived CDR1 and CDR2 are SGHTA and FQGNSA. CDR3 length: 15 amino acids. V shed 5 bases and J shed 3 bases, with 17 bases lying between them.

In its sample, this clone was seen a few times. CDR3 protein: CASSQDRVEAFF. CDR3 nucleotides: TGCGCCAGCAGCCAGGACAGGGTTGAAGCTTTCTTT. The chain carries TRBV5-1 and TRBJ1-1; 8 bases line up with TRBD1. V lost 4 bases, J lost 7 bases, and 3 bases stayed unmatched. This CDR3 region has 12 residues. Germline CDR1 is SGHRS and CDR2 is YFSETQ.

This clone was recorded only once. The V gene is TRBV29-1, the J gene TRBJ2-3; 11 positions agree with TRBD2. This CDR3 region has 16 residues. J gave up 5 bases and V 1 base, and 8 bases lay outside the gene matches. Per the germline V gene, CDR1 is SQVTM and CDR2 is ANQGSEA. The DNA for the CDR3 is TGCAGCGTTGAAGGGGATAGCGGGGGGGCCATAGATACGCAGTATTTT. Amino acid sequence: CSVEGDSGGAIDTQYF.

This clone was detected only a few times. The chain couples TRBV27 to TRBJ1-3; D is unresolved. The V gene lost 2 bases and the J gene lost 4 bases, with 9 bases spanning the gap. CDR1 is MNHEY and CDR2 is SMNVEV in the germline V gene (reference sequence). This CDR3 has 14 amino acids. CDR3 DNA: TGTGCCAGCAGTTTACGGCAGGCCGGAAACACCATATATTTT. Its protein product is CASSLRQAGNTIYF.

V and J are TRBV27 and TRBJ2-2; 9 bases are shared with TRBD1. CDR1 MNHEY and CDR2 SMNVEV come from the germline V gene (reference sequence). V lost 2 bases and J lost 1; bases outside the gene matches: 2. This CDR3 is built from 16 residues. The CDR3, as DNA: TGTGCCAGCAGTTTAAGGGGACAGGGGAACACCGGGGAGCTGTTTTTT. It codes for CASSLRGQGNTGELFF.

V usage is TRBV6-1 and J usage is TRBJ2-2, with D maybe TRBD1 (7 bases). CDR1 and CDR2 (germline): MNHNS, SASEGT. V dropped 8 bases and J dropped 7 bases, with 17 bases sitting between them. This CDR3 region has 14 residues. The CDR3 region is CASRLEGAGGELFF. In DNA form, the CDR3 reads TGTGCCAGCCGGCTGGAGGGGGCCGGCGGGGAGCTGTTTTTT.

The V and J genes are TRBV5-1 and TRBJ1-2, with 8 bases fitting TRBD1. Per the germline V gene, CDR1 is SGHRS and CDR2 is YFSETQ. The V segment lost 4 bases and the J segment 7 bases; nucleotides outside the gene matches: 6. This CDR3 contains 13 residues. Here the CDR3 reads CASSEDRARGYTF. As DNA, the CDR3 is TGCGCCAGCAGCGAGGACAGGGCGCGTGGCTACACCTTC.